The source of this T cell receptor (beta chain) is a study of blood T cell repertoires in COVID-19. Overall study: There were acute and convalescent COVID-19 samples, and they came from the United States, Italy and Spain. In each case, the material was cDNA or gDNA derived from T cells, B-cell-depleted T cells, or PBMCs.

The V and J ends lost 3 bases and 3 bases respectively, with 14 bases between them. This CDR3 is built from 15 residues. CDR1 is MNHEY and CDR2 is SVGAGI in the germline V gene. In the original analysis: Researchers report that nucleated cell counts were estimated from reference gene primer amplification. Clones were read by immunoSEQ multiplex PCR, and TCRdb kept only the in-frame ones, dropping some. V, J and clone size are taken as reported in that table, and D and trimming were inferred from the DNA itself. The sample lists 95,000 to 100,000 clones, 79% occurring once. The specimen was peripheral blood. This TCR was sampled from a woman of 80 years or more with active or convalescent COVID-19. V is TRBV6-5 and J is TRBJ1-1; a weak D match, TRBD1 (5 bases). The CDR3 loop is CASSYNGGLDTEAFF. For the CDR3, the DNA is TGTGCCAGCAGTTATAACGGGGGATTGGACACTGAAGCTTTCTTT.